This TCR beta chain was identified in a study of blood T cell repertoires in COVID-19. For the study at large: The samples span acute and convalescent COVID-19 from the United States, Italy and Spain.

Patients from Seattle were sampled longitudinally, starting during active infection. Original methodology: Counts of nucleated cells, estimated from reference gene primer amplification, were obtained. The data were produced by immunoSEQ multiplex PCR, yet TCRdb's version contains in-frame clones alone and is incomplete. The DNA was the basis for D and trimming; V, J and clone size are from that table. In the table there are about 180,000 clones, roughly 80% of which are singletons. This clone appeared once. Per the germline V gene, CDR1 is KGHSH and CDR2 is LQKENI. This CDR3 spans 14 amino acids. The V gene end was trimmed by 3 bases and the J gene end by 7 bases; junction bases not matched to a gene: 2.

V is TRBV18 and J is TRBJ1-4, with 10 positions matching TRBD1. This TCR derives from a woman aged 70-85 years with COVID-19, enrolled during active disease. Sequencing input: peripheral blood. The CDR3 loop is CASSPGQGSEKLFF. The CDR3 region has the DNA TGTGCCAGCTCACCGGGACAGGGGAGTGAAAAACTGTTTTTT.